The text below deals with one T cell receptor beta chain. A read error may produce the germline difference seen at one junction end. The table came from immunoSEQ multiplex PCR; TCRdb's copy has only in-frame clones and leaves some out. Seen here are more than 150,000 clones, roughly 70% observed once, and the top ten hold 8.5% to 12%. This record comes from a study of shared clonotypes between healthy human individuals. Background on the study: CD4 naive cells filled three plates per donor, CD4 memory three, CD8 naive two and CD8 memory one.

Germline CDR1 SSHAT, CDR2 FNYEAQ (reference sequence). The CDR3 spans 16 residues. The sequence came from a man younger than 40 in good health. Sequenced sample: memory CD4+ T cells sorted from blood. Regarding subset: CD45RA-negative fraction. V usage is TRBV7-7 and J usage is TRBJ2-5; TRBD2 matches 8 bases. CDR3 in amino acids: CASSLAGQAPQETQYF. The CDR3 region has the DNA TGTGCTAGCAGCTTAGCGGGGCAGGCCCCACAAGAGACCCAGTACTTC.